Following are 13 T cell receptor beta chains from one sample sequenced in a study of T cells in localized non-small cell lung cancer. Clones were read by immunoSEQ multiplex PCR, and TCRdb kept only the in-frame ones, dropping some. Altogether over 25,000 clones are present, about 92% being singletons, with the ten largest covering about 1.1%. The sample in question was peripheral blood, obtained before any cancer treatment. Every receptor here comes from a woman aged 40-75 years with stage I lung adenocarcinoma.

CDR3 sequence (DNA): TGTGCCAGCAACACTGGGGGGGACAGCCAAGAGACCCAGTACTTC. Encoded protein: CASNTGGDSQETQYF. This chain connects TRBV9 to TRBJ2-5, with D tentatively TRBD1 or TRBD2 (7 bases each). The V and J ends lost 6 bases and 1 base respectively, with 16 bases between them. CDR3 length equals 15 residues. From germline, CDR1 is SGDLS and CDR2 YYNGEE.

The chain links TRBV11-3 to TRBJ2-6; 8 bases agree with TRBD1. Germline V lookup: CDR1 SGHNT, CDR2 YENEEA. The CDR3 totals 16 residues. The V gene end was trimmed by 4 bases and the J gene end by 2 bases; junction bases not matched to a gene: 4. CDR3 DNA: TGTGCCAGCAGCTCCCGGACAGGGACTGGGGCCAACGTCCTGACTTTC. Translation gives CASSSRTGTGANVLTF.

This clone came up once. The chain couples TRBV7-2 to TRBJ2-2; 8 nucleotides agree with TRBD1. The CDR3 has 16 amino acids. The V and J ends lost 1 base and 4 bases, in that order; junction bases with no gene match: 5. Germline V CDR1 and CDR2: SGHTA, FQGNSA. The CDR3, as DNA: TGTGCCAGCAGCTTAGGCAGGACAGGGATCACCGGGGAGCTGTTTTTT. This gives the protein CASSLGRTGITGELFF.

This clone was counted a few times. The chain is built from TRBV6-6 and TRBJ1-6, with D unresolved. Looked up from germline, CDR1 is MNHNY and CDR2 is SVGAGI (reference sequence). V lost 7 bases and J lost 6, with 10 bases in between. The CDR3 runs 13 residues. The CDR3 DNA reads as TGTGCCAGCACCTCCAGACTTAATTCACCCCTCCACTTT. Encoded protein: CASTSRLNSPLHF.

The rearrangement links TRBV7-9 to TRBJ1-4, with a possible D match to TRBD1 (6 bases). The germline gives CDR1 SEHNR, CDR2 FQNEAQ (reference sequence). V lost 1 base, J lost 3 bases, and 6 bases lay in between. CDR3 length: 14 amino acids. The CDR3 loop is CASSLGTANEKLFF. The CDR3 nucleotides read TGTGCCAGCAGCTTAGGGACAGCTAATGAAAAACTGTTTTTT. The whole variable domain, filled in from reference TRBV7-9 and TRBJ1-4, reads DTGVSQNPRHKITKRGQNVTFRCDPISEHNRLYWYRQTLGQGPEFLTYFQNEAQLEKSRLLSDRFSAERPKGSFSTLEIQRTEQGDSAMYLCASSLGTANEKLFFGSGTQLSVL.

The chain couples TRBV11-2 to TRBJ1-6; 7 bases align to TRBD1. The junction had 4 bases not matched to a gene; V was cut back by 1 base and J by 7 bases. The CDR3 length is 15 residues. CDR1 and CDR2 (germline): SGHAT, FQNNGV. The CDR3 nucleotides are TGTGCCAGCAGCTTAGCCTCGACAGGGAATTCACCCCTCCACTTT. It encodes CASSLASTGNSPLHF.

V gene TRBV7-3 combines with J gene TRBJ2-7, with D unclear. CDR1 SGHTA and CDR2 FQGTGA come from the germline V gene. V was cut by 0 bases and J by 2 bases, with 5 bases left in between. The CDR3 totals 13 residues. The CDR3 spells CASSLTPPYEQYF. CDR3 in DNA: TGTGCCAGCAGCTTAACCCCCCCCTACGAGCAGTACTTC.

V is TRBV7-2 and J is TRBJ2-2; D tentatively fits TRBD1 or TRBD2 (6 bases each). The germline V gene has CDR1 SGHTA and CDR2 FQGNSA. The CDR3 is 17 residues long. Deletions cut 3 bases from V and 2 bases from J, with 16 bases between. CDR3 residues: CASSLDARGANTGELFF. CDR3 DNA sequence: TGTGCCAGCAGCTTGGACGCGAGGGGGGCTAACACCGGGGAGCTGTTTTTT.

This chain joins TRBV19 and TRBJ1-5; a weak D match, TRBD1 (6 bases). The CDR3 length is 18 residues. The V end lost 2 bases, the J end lost 1 base, and 18 bases lay between the germline ends. Germline loops: CDR1 LNHDA, CDR2 SQIVND (reference sequence). Written as DNA, the CDR3 is TGTGCCAGTAGTATAAGGCGCAGACGGGACACCAGCAATCAGCCCCAGCATTTT. It is translated as CASSIRRRRDTSNQPQHF.

The CDR3 loop reads CAWSHEGTGEQPQHF. CDR3 bases: TGTGCCTGGAGTCATGAGGGGACAGGGGAGCAGCCCCAGCATTTT. This chain links TRBV30 with TRBJ1-5; TRBD1 matches at 10 bases. The length of the CDR3 is 15 residues. CDR1 GTSNPN and CDR2 SVGIG come from the germline V gene (reference sequence). Germline trimming cut 2 bases from V and 7 bases from J; bases unmatched to any gene: 8.

The chain employs TRBV6-5 and TRBJ1-5; D is undetermined. V was pared by 0 bases and J by 1 base, with 7 bases between. The CDR3 loop spans 15 amino acids. Germline lookup yields CDR1 MNHEY and CDR2 SVGAGI. The CDR3 here is CASSYSERSNQPQHF. The CDR3, as DNA: TGTGCCAGCAGTTACTCTGAAAGGAGCAATCAGCCCCAGCATTTT.

V is TRBV19 and J is TRBJ1-1; 9 bases align to TRBD1. The length of the CDR3 is 13 residues. Germline CDR1 is LNHDA and CDR2 is SQIVND (reference sequence). Losses at the gene ends were 1 base for V and 6 bases for J; bases not matched to a gene: 0. The chain's CDR3 is CASSIGTGAEAFF. The CDR3 DNA is TGTGCCAGTAGTATAGGGACAGGGGCTGAAGCTTTCTTT.

The chain combines TRBV4-1 with TRBJ1-2; D is ambiguous. CDR3 length: 16 amino acids. Trimming took 2 bases from V and 4 from J, leaving 17 bases between them. CDR1 and CDR2 (germline): MGHRA, YSYEKL. The CDR3 here is CASSQKSGESGYGYTF. In nucleotides, the CDR3 is TGCGCCAGCAGCCAAAAATCCGGGGAGTCGGGCTATGGCTACACCTTC.